The clone carrying this T cell receptor (beta chain) was picked up many times. Its target is not known. The authors' processing: The distant-metastasis classifier for papillary thyroid cancer was built from CDR3 differences across clinicopathological groups. TCRdb recomputed clones from the PCR reads via MiXCR. The V and J calls follow TCRdb's processing rather than the paper's. The table has tens of thousands of clones, around 19% seen once. This sample is drawn from a study of metastatic and nonmetastatic thyroid tumors. Across the whole study: For malignant and benign thyroid patients, tumor or nodule tissue and blood were the sources whose repertoires were compared. Overall study results and limits: Significantly greater TCR beta diversity was reportedly found in malignant thyroid tumors than in benign nodules (in blood and tumor).

Every patient was untreated before thyroid surgery. After removal of 4 bases from V and 4 bases from J, the junction contained 7 bases not matched to a gene. Germline-derived CDR1 and CDR2 are MDHEN and SYDVKM. This CDR3 has 15 amino acids. J is TRBJ2-7 and V is TRBV28; 10 bases are a match to TRBD1. This TCR derives from a female donor with papillary thyroid cancer or a benign thyroid nodule (not recorded which). Some clones in this sample may be carry-over from other donors' samples. Specimen: blood. Here the CDR3 DNA reads TGTGCCAGCAGTTCTGCTGGGACAGGGGCGTACGAGCAGTACTTC. Residues: CASSSAGTGAYEQYF.